Sequencing of this T cell receptor beta chain was carried out in a study of regulatory T cells in long-lasting Graves disease. Germline loops: CDR1 DFQATT, CDR2 SNEGSKA (reference sequence). The CDR3 contains 18 residues. Trimming cost V 0 bases and J 10 bases, with 25 bases left between them. This clonotype came up many times. Sequencing libraries for TCR beta were prepared with iRepertoire HTBI primers and Arm-PCR of CDR3 regions. TCRdb re-analysed the multiplex PCR reads in MiXCR, keeping a single row per CDR3 protein. The repertoire holds hundreds of thousands of distinct CDR3 sequences, with roughly 22% as singletons. Described time point: persistent/refractory GD, antithyroid drugs over 5 years with positive TRAb. Extracted RNA from PBMCs served as the source of the TCR library. The patients were drawn from one endocrinology department in Xi'an, China.

This TCR was sampled from a female donor with Graves disease. The genes are TRBV20-1 and TRBJ1-6; D remains unclear. The sample here was peripheral blood mononuclear cells (PBMCs), taken when the disease was refractory, from a patient treated with antithyroid drugs. In DNA, the CDR3 is TGCAGTGCTAGAGAAATAGGAGTGAGTATCGGCTCGAAATCACCCCTCCACTTT. This encodes CSAREIGVSIGSKSPLHF.